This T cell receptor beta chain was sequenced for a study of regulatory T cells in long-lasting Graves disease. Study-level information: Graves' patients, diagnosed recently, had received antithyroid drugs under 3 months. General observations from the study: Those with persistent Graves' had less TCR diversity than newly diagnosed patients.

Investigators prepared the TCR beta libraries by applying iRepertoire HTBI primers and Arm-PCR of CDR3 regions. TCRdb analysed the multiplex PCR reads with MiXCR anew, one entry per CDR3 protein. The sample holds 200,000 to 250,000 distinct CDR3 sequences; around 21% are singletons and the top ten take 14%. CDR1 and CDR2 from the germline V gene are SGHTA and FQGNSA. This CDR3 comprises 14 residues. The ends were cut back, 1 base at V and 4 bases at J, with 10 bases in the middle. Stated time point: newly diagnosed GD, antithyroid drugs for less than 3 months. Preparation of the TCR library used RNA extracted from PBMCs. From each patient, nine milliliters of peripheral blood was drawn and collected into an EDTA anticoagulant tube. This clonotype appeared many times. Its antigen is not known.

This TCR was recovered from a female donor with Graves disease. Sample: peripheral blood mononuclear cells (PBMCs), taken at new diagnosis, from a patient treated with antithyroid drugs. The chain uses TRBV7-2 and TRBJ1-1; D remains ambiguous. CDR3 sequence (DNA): TGTGCCAGCAGCTTAGGTAGGGTTGGCACTGAAGCTTTCTTT. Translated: CASSLGRVGTEAFF.